The sequence of this T cell receptor (beta chain) was determined in a study of spatial heterogeneity in lung cancer. Whole-study context: Alpha-chain sequences were consistently detected less often than beta-chain sequences. General observations from the study: The study found ubiquitous expanded tumor TCRs in blood more at resection than follow-up.

MiXCR, applied by TCRdb to the 5' RACE reads, yields one record per CDR3 protein. The repertoire holds about 45,000 distinct CDR3 sequences, with about 10% as singletons. Comment on this clonotype: What it binds is unknown.

Time point of the sample: sample taken at primary tumor resection. Unsorted whole RNA from tumor, nontumor lung or frozen PBMC underwent sequencing. Samples were obtained from around 73 donors, all untreated early-stage non-small cell lung cancer patients. This CDR3 has 14 amino acids. Germline values: CDR1 SQVTM, CDR2 ANQGSEA. V trimming: 4 bases; J trimming: 5 bases; junction bases outside the gene matches: 6. The source was PBMCs, collected at surgery. The receptor's source is a female donor with early-stage non-small cell lung cancer. The rearrangement joins TRBV29-1 to TRBJ2-2; 8 bases line up with TRBD1. The CDR3 nucleotides read TGCAGCGTTGGCGGGACAGGAGGGACCGGGGAGCTGTTTTTT. Protein: CSVGGTGGTGELFF.